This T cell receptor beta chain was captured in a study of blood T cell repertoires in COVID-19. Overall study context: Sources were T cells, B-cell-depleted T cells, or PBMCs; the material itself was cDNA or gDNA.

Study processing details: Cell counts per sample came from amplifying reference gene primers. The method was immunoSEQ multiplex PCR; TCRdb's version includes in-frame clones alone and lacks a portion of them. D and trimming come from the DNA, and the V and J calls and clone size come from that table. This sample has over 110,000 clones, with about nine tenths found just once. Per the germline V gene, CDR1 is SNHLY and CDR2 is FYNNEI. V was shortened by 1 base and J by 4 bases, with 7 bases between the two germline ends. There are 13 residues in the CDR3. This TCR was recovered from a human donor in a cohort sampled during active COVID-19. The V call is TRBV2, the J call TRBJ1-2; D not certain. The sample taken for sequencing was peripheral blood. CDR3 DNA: TGTGCCAGCAGTGAAGGGAGGAGCTATGGCTACACCTTC. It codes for CASSEGRSYGYTF. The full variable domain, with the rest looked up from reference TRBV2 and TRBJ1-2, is EPEVTQTPSHQVTQMGQEVILRCVPISNHLYFYWYRQILGQKVEFLVSFYNNEISEKSEIFDDQFSVERPDGSNFTLKIRSTKLEDSAMYFCASSEGRSYGYTFGSGTRLTVV.